What follows are 12 T cell receptor beta chains derived from one specimen sequenced in a study of T cell responses to AZD1222 COVID-19 vaccine. Measured with immunoSEQ multiplex PCR; TCRdb has only the in-frame clones, and not every one. The table lists tens of thousands of clones, roughly nine tenths of them singletons. The sequences come from peripheral blood, collected on day 0 of AZD1222 vaccination. These receptors originate from an adult in good health.

The V call is TRBV7-2, the J call TRBJ1-5; weak D call: TRBD1 (5 bases). Germline CDR1 SGHTA, CDR2 FQGNSA. Trimming shortened V by 5 bases and J by 7 bases, and 9 bases separated the two germline ends. The length of the CDR3 is 12 residues. The CDR3 bases are TGTGCCAGCAGCCAAGGGGTCCAGCCCCAGCATTTT. Protein sequence: CASSQGVQPQHF.

J is TRBJ1-5 and V is TRBV9, with a weak D call TRBD1 (5 bases). This CDR3 has 15 amino acids. Germline CDR1 reads SGDLS; CDR2 reads YYNGEE. The V end was cut by 3 bases, the J end by 3 bases, with 13 bases between. The CDR3 DNA reads as TGTGCCAGCAGCGCAGATTGGGACGCCAATCAGCCCCAGCATTTT. Its protein product is CASSADWDANQPQHF.

This clone was detected once. The J gene is TRBJ2-7, the V gene TRBV7-9, with 9 bases matching TRBD2. Germline CDR1 is SEHNR and CDR2 is FQNEAQ (reference sequence). J lost 5 bases, V lost 8 bases, and 13 bases had no gene match. The CDR3 length is 15 residues. CDR3 nucleotide sequence: TGTGCCAGCCTAGATATTAGCGGGAGCGGGAACGAGCAGTACTTC. It codes for CASLDISGSGNEQYF. Using reference TRBV7-9 and TRBJ2-7 for the parts outside the CDR3, the full variable domain is DTGVSQNPRHKITKRGQNVTFRCDPISEHNRLYWYRQTLGQGPEFLTYFQNEAQLEKSRLLSDRFSAERPKGSFSTLEIQRTEQGDSAMYLCASLDISGSGNEQYFGPGTRLTVT.

The gene calls are TRBV10-3 and TRBJ2-1; D is ambiguous. The germline V gene encodes CDR1 ENHRY and CDR2 SYGVKD. This CDR3 comprises 14 residues. The V gene lost 4 bases and the J gene lost 9 bases, with 16 bases spanning the gap. CDR3 loop: CAISASERRAEQFF. The CDR3 nucleotides are TGTGCCATCAGTGCGTCGGAACGAAGGGCTGAGCAGTTCTTC.

This chain uses TRBV24-1 with TRBJ1-6; D might be TRBD1 (6 bases). CDR1 is KGHDR and CDR2 is SFDVKD in the germline V gene. The CDR3 runs 13 residues. The V end lost 6 bases, the J end lost 11 bases, and 13 bases lay between the germline ends. The CDR3 DNA follows: TGTGCCACCAGTCAGGGGAGGAGGCCACCCCTCCACTTT. Its protein product is CATSQGRRPPLHF.

The rearrangement joins TRBV11-3 to TRBJ1-6, with 8 positions matching TRBD1. The V and J ends lost 5 bases and 6 bases, in that order; junction bases with no gene match: 9. Per the germline V gene, CDR1 is SGHNT and CDR2 is YENEEA. This CDR3 contains 16 residues. In nucleotides, the CDR3 is TGTGCCAGCAGCCCGTCACCGGGACAGGTTAATTCACCCCTCCACTTT. Residues: CASSPSPGQVNSPLHF.

This chain links TRBV6-4 with TRBJ2-7; D gene ambiguous. Germline V gives CDR1 MRHNA, CDR2 SNTAGT. The CDR3 loop spans 14 amino acids. V shed 0 bases and J shed 0 bases, with 6 bases lying between them. The CDR3 spells CASSDSIGSYEQYF. The CDR3 nucleotides are TGTGCCAGCAGTGACTCTATAGGCTCCTACGAGCAGTACTTC.

The chain combines TRBV6-2 or TRBV6-3 with TRBJ2-3; the match to TRBD2 covers 7 bases. The CDR3 runs 14 residues. Germline V lookup: CDR1 MNHEY, CDR2 SVGEGT. V lost 4 bases to trimming and J lost 6 bases; unmatched junction nucleotides: 7. CDR3 loop: CASSSGGRADTQYF. CDR3 coding DNA: TGTGCCAGCAGTTCAGGCGGGAGAGCGGATACGCAGTATTTT.

The CDR3 bases are TGTGCCAGCAGACAGGGACCAAACTATGGCTACACCTTC. Encoded protein: CASRQGPNYGYTF. V gene TRBV12-3 or TRBV12-4 combines with J gene TRBJ1-2; weak D call: TRBD1 (6 bases). This CDR3 region has 13 residues. The V end lost 6 bases, the J end lost 2 bases, and 10 bases lay between the germline ends.

CDR3 sequence reads: CASSQVLAGVAETQYF. DNA for the CDR3: TGTGCCAGCAGCCAAGTCCTAGCGGGAGTGGCAGAGACCCAGTACTTC. This chain joins TRBV4-2 and TRBJ2-5, with 10 bases identical to TRBD2. Germline-derived CDR1 and CDR2 are LGHNA and YNFKEQ. The CDR3 totals 16 residues. The J segment lost 4 bases and the V segment lost 1 base, leaving 6 bases of the junction unmatched.

In this sample, this clone turned up a few times. The rearrangement joins TRBV2 to TRBJ1-5, with 8 bases aligning to TRBD1. The germline CDR1 and CDR2 sequences are SNHLY and FYNNEI. This CDR3 has 13 residues. V gave up 8 bases and J gave up 3 bases; unmatched junction bases: 3. In DNA, the CDR3 is TGTGCCAGCGGCCAGGGGGCCAATCAGCCCCAGCATTTT. Encoded protein: CASGQGANQPQHF.

This chain connects TRBV14 to TRBJ1-4; D gene uncertain. Trimming removed 0 bases from V and 3 bases from J, with 14 bases in between. Germline CDR1 reads SGHDN; CDR2 reads FVKESK. This CDR3 has 17 amino acids. The CDR3 DNA sequence: TGTGCCAGCAGCCAAGAACGGATCGGCGGGGCTAATGAAAAACTGTTTTTT. Translated, it gives CASSQERIGGANEKLFF.